This T cell receptor beta chain was observed in a study of beta chain features in type 1 diabetes. Study-wide results and caveats: When VDJ junctions were examined, type 1 diabetes patients showed fewer insertions and more deletions. The study notes PCR might favor shorter templates equally in patients and controls. Shorter TCRB CDR3s, moderately but significantly so, marked every one of the four CD4+ subsets in Type 1 diabetes patients.

Expressed TCRB transcripts were sequenced because the entire RNA isolate underwent reverse transcription. TCRdb's copy holds only in-frame clones and misses some; the assay was immunoSEQ multiplex PCR. This table has tens of thousands of clones, around 53% appearing once. Worth noting for this clone: Its cognate antigen is unknown.

Averaging around 120 mL, one heparinised blood draw was given by each donor. Germline CDR1 reads LNHDA; CDR2 reads SQIVND (reference sequence). V lost 3 bases, J lost 13 bases, and 13 bases lay in between. The CDR3 has 13 residues. The rearrangement uses TRBV19 and TRBJ1-6; D is ambiguous. The origin of this receptor is a woman in her forties with type 1 diabetes. Sequencing used Tregs from blood. This CDR3 is CASSIEDSSPLHF. In nucleotides, the CDR3 is TGTGCCAGTAGTATTGAAGACTCATCGCCCCTCCACTTT.